This T cell receptor (beta chain) comes out of a study of blood T cell repertoires in COVID-19. Overall study context: The United States, Italy and Spain were the sources of the acute and convalescent COVID-19 samples.

As processed by the authors: From reference gene primer amplification, estimates of nucleated cell counts were derived. Sequenced by immunoSEQ multiplex PCR; TCRdb stores in-frame clones only, minus some. V, J and clone size were drawn from that table, and D and trimming were deduced from the DNA. Here the sample spans about 98,000 clones, more than 65% being singletons. J was trimmed by 0 bases and V by 3 bases; bases with no gene match: 4. The V gene's germline CDR1 is SGHVS and CDR2 FQNEAQ. The CDR3 contains 17 residues. A single count supports this clone. The chain is built from TRBV7-8 and TRBJ2-6, with 8 positions matching TRBD1. The TCR comes from a woman older than 75 with acute or convalescent COVID-19. Source material: peripheral blood. The CDR3 region is CASSLGTGLSGANVLTF. The CDR3 bases are TGTGCCAGCAGCTTGGGGACAGGCCTCTCTGGGGCCAACGTCCTGACTTTC.